A selection of T cell receptor beta chains follows, all from one sample in a study of T cell responses to AZD1222 COVID-19 vaccine. Sequencing was performed with immunoSEQ multiplex PCR; in TCRdb, only in-frame clones are kept and a portion is missing. The table records 110,000 to 150,000 clones, roughly 88% of them present only once. Here the sequenced sample was peripheral blood, taken on day 0 of AZD1222 vaccination. These receptors all come from an adult in good health. The CDR3 runs from the conserved cysteine through the conserved F or W. The D gene is left open where the match is weak. Clone sizes are given selectively: once, few, many, or a class where the clone is expanded.

TRBJ1-6,NA,TRBV30,NA,TGTGCCTGGAGTTATGGGAATTCACCCCTCCACTTT,CAWSYGNSPLHF
TRBJ2-3,NA,TRBV7-9,NA,TGTGCCAGCAGCTTAACGGGGGCGGCAGATACGCAGTATTTT,CASSLTGAADTQYF
TRBJ1-5,NA,TRBV25-1,TRBD1,TGTGCCAGCAGTGAAGGGACAGGGACTCAGCCCCAGCATTTT,CASSEGTGTQPQHF
TRBJ1-3,NA,TRBV5-4,NA,TGTGCCAGCAGCCCCGGGTCACCCTCTGGAAACACCATATATTTT,CASSPGSPSGNTIYF
TRBJ1-2,NA,TRBV19,NA,TGTGCCAGTAGTATATTGGCCGGGAACTATGGCTACACCTTC,CASSILAGNYGYTF
TRBJ2-3,NA,TRBV7-2,TRBD2,TGTGCCAGCGGGACTGGGGTGCGGGGGGAAACCACAGATACGCAGTATTTT,CASGTGVRGETTDTQYF
TRBJ1-1,NA,TRBV14,NA,TGTGCCAGCAGCCAAGATATACTCACTGAAGCTTTCTTT,CASSQDILTEAFF
TRBJ2-3,NA,TRBV5-4,NA,TGTGCCAGCAGCCCCGCCGGGACACTCAAGAAGAGCACAGATACGCAGTATTTT,CASSPAGTLKKSTDTQYF
TRBJ1-1,NA,TRBV5-1,TRBD1,TGCGCCAGCAGCTTGGGACACAGGGGCGGCACTGAAGCTTTCTTT,CASSLGHRGGTEAFF
TRBJ1-6,NA,TRBV30,NA,TGTGCCTGGAGTCCCCGTACAGCGGGCTCCTATAATTCACCCCTCCACTTT,CAWSPRTAGSYNSPLHF
TRBJ1-1,NA,TRBV25-1,NA,TGTGCCAGCAGTGAATTCCAGGATTACACTGAAGCTTTCTTT,CASSEFQDYTEAFF
TRBJ1-4,NA,TRBV5-8,TRBD1,TGTGCCAGCAGCTTGGCCGGGACAGGAGGAGAAAAACTGTTTTTT,CASSLAGTGGEKLFF
TRBJ1-6,NA,TRBV12-3/TRBV12-4,NA,TGTGCCAGCAGGCGGGAGTACTCACCCCTCCACTTT,CASRREYSPLHF
TRBJ1-1,NA,TRBV12-5,TRBD1,TGTGCTAGTGGAGCCGACAGGGGTCGTGAAGCTTTCTTT,CASGADRGREAFF
TRBJ2-7,NA,TRBV5-1,NA,TGCGCCAGCAGCTTGGAGAGGACAGAACACGAGCAGTACTTC,CASSLERTEHEQYF
TRBJ1-1,NA,TRBV7-2,NA,TGTGCCAGCAGCCGAGACACTGAAGCTTTCTTT,CASSRDTEAFF
TRBJ1-2,once,TRBV6-5,NA,TGTGCCAGCAGTTGGAACAATAACTATGGCTACACCTTC,CASSWNNNYGYTF
TRBJ2-2,NA,TRBV5-1,NA,TGCGCCAGCAGCTTGGCGACATCTTTGAACACCGGGGAGCTGTTTTTT,CASSLATSLNTGELFF
TRBJ1-2,few,TRBV27,NA,TGTGCCAGCAGTTTATCAGCGGAAGGGCGAGGCTATGGCTACACCTTC,CASSLSAEGRGYGYTF
TRBJ2-1,once,TRBV19,NA,TGTGCCAGTAGTACCCATTCTGGGGGGAATGAGCAGTTCTTC,CASSTHSGGNEQFF
TRBJ2-1,once,TRBV27,TRBD2,TGTGCCAGCAGTCCCCTGGGGACGGGAGGGTGGTACAATGAGCAGTTCTTC,CASSPLGTGGWYNEQFF
TRBJ2-1,NA,TRBV7-6,TRBD2,TGTGCCAGCAGGGATCGACTAGCGGGGGGCTACAATGAGCAGTTCTTC,CASRDRLAGGYNEQFF
TRBJ2-1,few,TRBV12-3/TRBV12-4,NA,TGTGCCAGCAGTTTAGCCAATGAGCAGTTCTTC,CASSLANEQFF
TRBJ2-5,NA,TRBV7-9,NA,TGTGCCAGCCAAGGGGGGACCGGGTCGTGGGAGACCCAGTACTTC,CASQGGTGSWETQYF
TRBJ1-4,NA,TRBV7-9,NA,TGTGCCAGCATCCAGTCATCCAGGGCACCTGAAAAACTGTTTTTT,CASIQSSRAPEKLFF
TRBJ1-1,NA,TRBV12-3/TRBV12-4,NA,TGTGCCAGCAACAGAGGGTCTGAAGCTTTCTTT,CASNRGSEAFF
TRBJ1-4,NA,TRBV19,NA,TGTGCCACACTACCCAGAGGGTCTAATGAAAAACTGTTTTTT,CATLPRGSNEKLFF
TRBJ1-5,once,TRBV5-7,NA,TGTGCCAGCAGCTCCCTCTTATTTGAAAATCAGCCCCAGCATTTT,CASSSLLFENQPQHF
TRBJ2-3,NA,TRBV4-1,NA,TGCGCCAGCAGCCAAGATGGGTTTGGCACAGATACGCAGTATTTT,CASSQDGFGTDTQYF
TRBJ1-4,NA,TRBV28,NA,TGTGCCAGCACCGGGACACGGATTGATGAAAAACTGTTTTTT,CASTGTRIDEKLFF
TRBJ2-5,NA,TRBV18,TRBD1,TGTGCCAGCTCAGCGACAGGGGCTGAAGAGACCCAGTACTTC,CASSATGAEETQYF
TRBJ2-1,NA,TRBV18,TRBD2,TGTGCCAGCTCTTCCTCTATCTTAGCGGGAGCCAATGAGCAGTTCTTC,CASSSSILAGANEQFF
TRBJ2-3,NA,TRBV7-9,NA,TGTGCCAGCAGCGATACCCCGGATACGCAGTATTTT,CASSDTPDTQYF
TRBJ1-6,NA,TRBV2,NA,TGTGCCAGCAGTTACAGTGGGACGGGTAATTCACCCCTCCACTTT,CASSYSGTGNSPLHF
TRBJ2-1,NA,TRBV27,TRBD2,TGTGCCAGCAGTTTACTAGCGGCTAACAATGAGCAGTTCTTC,CASSLLAANNEQFF
TRBJ1-3,NA,TRBV25-1,NA,TGTGCCAGCAGTGATACCCTGTTCAGCGAAGGAAACACCATATATTTT,CASSDTLFSEGNTIYF
TRBJ1-4,NA,TRBV25-1,TRBD1,TGTGCCAGTTCCACGGGGACAGGGACTAATGAAAAACTGTTTTTT,CASSTGTGTNEKLFF
TRBJ2-7,NA,TRBV18,NA,TGTGCCAGCTCACCCCGGGACTCCGGCTACGAGCAGTACTTC,CASSPRDSGYEQYF
TRBJ1-1,NA,TRBV5-4,NA,TGTGCCAGCAGCTTGCCCCATAACCCGAACACTGAAGCTTTCTTT,CASSLPHNPNTEAFF
TRBJ1-6,NA,TRBV28,NA,TGTGCCAGCAGTACCCCGGCGGGAGATAATTCACCCCTCCACTTT,CASSTPAGDNSPLHF